This is a list of T cell receptor beta chains from one sample in a study of T cell repertoires in cytomegalovirus infection. TCRdb reanalysed the reads using MiXCR and keeps one entry per CDR3 protein. The sample yields about 300,000 distinct CDR3 sequences, about 9.1% seen once. Material: PBMCs. These receptors were collected from a human donor in good health (CMV status not recorded). Some clones in this sample may be carry-over from other donors' samples. Both conserved end residues are part of each CDR3. Fields, in order: V gene, J gene, CDR3 length, clone size, D gene, CDR3 protein, CDR3 DNA. The D gene is left open where the match is weak. Rows may omit the clone size; those that give it use once, few, many or a size class.

V gene: TRBV12-3/TRBV12-4; J gene: TRBJ2-1; CDR3 length: 17; clone size: many; D gene: TRBD2; CDR3 protein: CASSSPERGGSYNEQFF; CDR3 DNA: TGTGCCAGCAGTTCCCCTGAACGGGGGGGTTCCTACAATGAGCAGTTCTTC
V gene: TRBV27; J gene: TRBJ2-2; CDR3 length: 17; clone size: few; D gene: NA; CDR3 protein: CASSLRASKPNTGELFF; CDR3 DNA: TGTGCCAGCAGTTTAAGGGCCTCTAAACCCAACACCGGGGAGCTGTTTTTT
V gene: TRBV28; J gene: TRBJ1-6; CDR3 length: 15; clone size: many; D gene: NA; CDR3 protein: CATKGGAAYNSPLHF; CDR3 DNA: TGTGCCACCAAAGGGGGGGCCGCTTATAATTCACCCCTCCACTTT
V gene: TRBV5-6; J gene: TRBJ1-1; CDR3 length: 14; clone size: many; D gene: NA; CDR3 protein: CASSLRGIDTEAFF; CDR3 DNA: TGTGCCAGCAGCTTGCGGGGAATCGACACTGAAGCTTTCTTT
V gene: TRBV2; J gene: TRBJ1-1; CDR3 length: 15; clone size: many; D gene: TRBD1; CDR3 protein: CASSTTDRGNTEAFF; CDR3 DNA: TGTGCCAGCAGCACTACGGACAGGGGGAACACTGAAGCTTTCTTT
V gene: TRBV7-9; J gene: TRBJ2-5; CDR3 length: 15; clone size: NA; D gene: TRBD1; CDR3 protein: CASSPAQGAGETQYF; CDR3 DNA: TGTGCCAGCAGCCCAGCCCAGGGGGCGGGGGAGACCCAGTACTTC
V gene: TRBV28; J gene: TRBJ2-4; CDR3 length: 16; clone size: many; D gene: TRBD1; CDR3 protein: CASQSRQGGTKNIQYF; CDR3 DNA: TGTGCCAGTCAAAGTCGACAGGGGGGAACCAAAAACATTCAGTACTTC
V gene: TRBV5-4; J gene: TRBJ2-3; CDR3 length: 15; clone size: NA; D gene: TRBD1; CDR3 protein: CASKAGTGGTDTQYF; CDR3 DNA: TGTGCCAGCAAGGCTGGGACAGGGGGTACAGATACGCAGTATTTT
V gene: TRBV12-3/TRBV12-4; J gene: TRBJ2-3; CDR3 length: 15; clone size: few; D gene: TRBD1; CDR3 protein: CASSLDRVLADTQYF; CDR3 DNA: TGTGCCAGCAGTTTGGACAGGGTGTTGGCAGATACGCAGTATTTT
V gene: TRBV29-1; J gene: TRBJ1-3; CDR3 length: 15; clone size: many; D gene: NA; CDR3 protein: CSVALGGFSGNTIYF; CDR3 DNA: TGCAGCGTCGCCCTCGGGGGGTTCTCTGGAAACACCATATATTTT
V gene: TRBV6-6; J gene: TRBJ1-2; CDR3 length: 13; clone size: many; D gene: NA; CDR3 protein: CASSYGGLGGYTF; CDR3 DNA: TGTGCCAGCAGTTACGGCGGGTTGGGGGGCTACACCTTC
V gene: TRBV6-1; J gene: TRBJ1-2; CDR3 length: 14; clone size: many; D gene: NA; CDR3 protein: CASTNRARAGGYTF; CDR3 DNA: TGTGCCAGCACCAACAGGGCCCGAGCGGGAGGCTACACCTTC
V gene: TRBV28; J gene: TRBJ2-3; CDR3 length: 18; clone size: many; D gene: TRBD1; CDR3 protein: CASSFTTAGTGRGDTQYF; CDR3 DNA: TGTGCCAGCAGTTTCACAACCGCCGGGACAGGGCGGGGAGATACGCAGTATTTT
V gene: TRBV2; J gene: TRBJ1-5; CDR3 length: 14; clone size: once; D gene: TRBD1; CDR3 protein: CASSLTGGNQPQRF; CDR3 DNA: TGTGCCAGCAGCCTGACAGGGGGAAATCAGCCCCAGCGTTTT
V gene: TRBV5-1; J gene: TRBJ1-1; CDR3 length: 13; clone size: NA; D gene: NA; CDR3 protein: CASSLEGFEGAFF; CDR3 DNA: TGCGCCAGCAGCTTGGAGGGGTTTGAGGGCGCTTTCTTT
V gene: TRBV19; J gene: TRBJ2-6; CDR3 length: 15; clone size: many; D gene: TRBD1; CDR3 protein: CASSTGQGWANVLTF; CDR3 DNA: TGTGCCAGTAGTACGGGACAGGGCTGGGCCAACGTCCTGACTTTC
V gene: TRBV11-2; J gene: TRBJ2-5; CDR3 length: 14; clone size: many; D gene: NA; CDR3 protein: CASSLAVRRETQYF; CDR3 DNA: TGTGCCAGCAGCTTAGCGGTCCGCCGCGAGACCCAGTACTTC
V gene: TRBV5-4; J gene: TRBJ1-1; CDR3 length: 13; clone size: NA; D gene: NA; CDR3 protein: CASSLAATTEAFF; CDR3 DNA: TGTGCCAGCAGCTTGGCCGCCACCACTGAAGCTTTCTTT
V gene: TRBV2; J gene: TRBJ2-5; CDR3 length: 13; clone size: NA; D gene: NA; CDR3 protein: CASSRVGRETQYF; CDR3 DNA: TGTGCCAGCAGTAGGGTGGGTAGAGAGACCCAGTACTTC
V gene: TRBV11-2; J gene: TRBJ2-2; CDR3 length: 17; clone size: many; D gene: TRBD2; CDR3 protein: CASSLWLAGGNTGELFF; CDR3 DNA: TGTGCCAGCAGCTTGTGGTTAGCGGGGGGGAACACCGGGGAGCTGTTTTTT
V gene: TRBV20-1; J gene: TRBJ1-1; CDR3 length: 13; clone size: many; D gene: TRBD1; CDR3 protein: CSARGQRNTEAFF; CDR3 DNA: TGCAGTGCTCGGGGACAGCGGAACACTGAAGCTTTCTTT
V gene: TRBV7-8; J gene: TRBJ2-5; CDR3 length: 15; clone size: many; D gene: TRBD2; CDR3 protein: CASSLRAGGFETQYF; CDR3 DNA: TGTGCCAGCAGCTTACGAGCGGGGGGGTTTGAGACCCAGTACTTC
V gene: TRBV6-2/TRBV6-3; J gene: TRBJ2-3; CDR3 length: 16; clone size: many; D gene: TRBD2; CDR3 protein: CASSSPGTGEGDTQYF; CDR3 DNA: TGTGCCAGCAGTTCCCCCGGGACTGGGGAGGGAGATACGCAGTATTTT
V gene: TRBV20-1; J gene: TRBJ1-1; CDR3 length: 17; clone size: few; D gene: TRBD1; CDR3 protein: CSARVPGQGAIDTEAFF; CDR3 DNA: TGCAGTGCTAGAGTCCCCGGGCAGGGGGCGATCGACACTGAAGCTTTCTTT
V gene: TRBV9; J gene: TRBJ1-2; CDR3 length: 14; clone size: NA; D gene: NA; CDR3 protein: CASSVDGGMYGYTF; CDR3 DNA: TGTGCCAGCAGCGTAGATGGGGGAATGTACGGCTACACCTTC
V gene: TRBV6-5; J gene: TRBJ1-4; CDR3 length: 15; clone size: few; D gene: NA; CDR3 protein: CASSYSQGQWEKLFF; CDR3 DNA: TGTGCCAGCAGTTACAGCCAGGGGCAGTGGGAAAAACTGTTTTTT
V gene: TRBV3-1; J gene: TRBJ2-5; CDR3 length: 12; clone size: many; D gene: NA; CDR3 protein: CASSQVQETQYF; CDR3 DNA: TGTGCCAGCAGCCAAGTCCAAGAGACCCAGTACTTC
V gene: TRBV15; J gene: TRBJ2-1; CDR3 length: 14; clone size: many; D gene: TRBD1; CDR3 protein: CATRAGQGWNEQFF; CDR3 DNA: TGTGCCACCCGAGCGGGACAGGGCTGGAATGAGCAGTTCTTC
V gene: TRBV7-2; J gene: TRBJ2-5; CDR3 length: 13; clone size: many; D gene: NA; CDR3 protein: CASSGGQQETQYF; CDR3 DNA: TGTGCCAGCAGCGGTGGACAACAAGAGACCCAGTACTTC
V gene: TRBV7-6; J gene: TRBJ2-1; CDR3 length: 14; clone size: many; D gene: NA; CDR3 protein: CASSTNSWPDEQFF; CDR3 DNA: TGTGCCAGCAGCACTAACTCCTGGCCGGATGAGCAGTTCTTC
V gene: TRBV6-1; J gene: TRBJ2-5; CDR3 length: 17; clone size: many; D gene: NA; CDR3 protein: CASSGNRVRSLQETQYF; CDR3 DNA: TGTGCCAGCAGCGGGAACAGGGTCCGCTCCCTCCAAGAGACCCAGTACTTC
V gene: TRBV7-9; J gene: TRBJ2-2; CDR3 length: 17; clone size: NA; D gene: NA; CDR3 protein: CASSIVHRITLEGELFF; CDR3 DNA: TGTGCCAGCAGCATAGTACACAGAATAACACTTGAAGGGGAGCTGTTTTTT
V gene: TRBV4-1; J gene: TRBJ2-7; CDR3 length: 15; clone size: many; D gene: TRBD2; CDR3 protein: CASSQANGGLYEQYF; CDR3 DNA: TGCGCCAGCAGCCAAGCAAACGGGGGGTTGTACGAGCAGTACTTC
V gene: TRBV28; J gene: TRBJ1-1; CDR3 length: 14; clone size: NA; D gene: NA; CDR3 protein: CASSLSRLLTEAFF; CDR3 DNA: TGTGCCAGCAGTTTATCCAGACTACTCACTGAAGCTTTCTTT
V gene: TRBV7-9; J gene: TRBJ2-3; CDR3 length: 17; clone size: many; D gene: NA; CDR3 protein: CASSLVHKEEGTDTQYF; CDR3 DNA: TGTGCCAGCAGCTTAGTCCACAAGGAAGAGGGCACAGATACGCAGTATTTT
V gene: TRBV7-9; J gene: TRBJ2-5; CDR3 length: 13; clone size: many; D gene: NA; CDR3 protein: CASSLDRGQTQYF; CDR3 DNA: TGTGCCAGCAGCTTAGATCGGGGGCAGACCCAGTACTTC
V gene: TRBV7-9; J gene: TRBJ2-7; CDR3 length: 14; clone size: many; D gene: NA; CDR3 protein: CASSPGTPSNEQYF; CDR3 DNA: TGTGCCAGCAGCCCCGGGACACCTTCCAACGAGCAGTACTTC
V gene: TRBV7-2; J gene: TRBJ1-1; CDR3 length: 13; clone size: many; D gene: NA; CDR3 protein: CASSFYRSTEAFF; CDR3 DNA: TGTGCCAGCAGCTTTTACAGGAGCACTGAAGCTTTCTTT
V gene: TRBV5-5; J gene: TRBJ2-1; CDR3 length: 17; clone size: NA; D gene: NA; CDR3 protein: CASSLSFRGAFGDEQFF; CDR3 DNA: TGTGCCAGCAGCTTGTCATTTCGGGGCGCCTTCGGCGATGAGCAGTTCTTC
V gene: TRBV7-8; J gene: TRBJ2-3; CDR3 length: 14; clone size: many; D gene: NA; CDR3 protein: CASSLEQRTDTQYF; CDR3 DNA: TGTGCCAGCAGCTTAGAACAGCGCACAGATACGCAGTATTTT
V gene: TRBV6-2/TRBV6-3; J gene: TRBJ2-4; CDR3 length: 15; clone size: NA; D gene: NA; CDR3 protein: CASSAGGLSKNIQYF; CDR3 DNA: TGTGCCAGCAGTGCCGGGGGCCTCTCCAAAAACATTCAGTACTTC
V gene: TRBV7-2; J gene: TRBJ2-3; CDR3 length: 12; clone size: many; D gene: NA; CDR3 protein: CASSLGLISQYF; CDR3 DNA: TGTGCCAGCAGCTTAGGCCTCATATCACAGTATTTT